This T cell receptor beta chain is drawn from a study of cytomegalovirus exposure and HLA in healthy donors. With 60 Vbeta and 13 Jbeta primers, the PCR was carried out. Clones were read by immunoSEQ multiplex PCR, and TCRdb kept only the in-frame ones, dropping some. This table has some 140,000 clones, over 60% appearing once. This clone was counted a single time. V gave up 2 bases and J gave up 0 bases, with 14 bases separating them. Germline V gene sequence: CDR1 LGHNT, CDR2 FRNRAP. CDR3 length: 18 amino acids. The sample was PBMCs. This receptor was identified in a male donor in good health and CMV-seropositive. This chain joins TRBV12-5 and TRBJ2-6; no definite D call. The CDR3 DNA reads as TGTGCTAGTGGTTTGTTCCAGATCAACCACTCTGGGGCCAACGTCCTGACTTTC. Its protein is CASGLFQINHSGANVLTF.